This TCR beta chain was found in a study of T cell repertoires in cytomegalovirus infection. TCRdb fed the reads into MiXCR, producing one record per CDR3 protein. The table shows about 330,000 distinct CDR3 sequences, with roughly 34% occurring only once. This clonotype was recorded at least ten times. Its target is unknown. Germline V gene data show CDR1 as SGHVS and CDR2 as FNYEAQ. With V trimmed by 0 bases and J by 6 bases, 5 bases remained unmatched. The CDR3 spans 14 residues. Study conclusions and caveats: Carriage of CMV together with the relevant HLA was identifiable through cumulative public TCR beta family frequency.

This TCR came from a human donor in good health (CMV status not recorded). Some clones in this sample may be carry-over from other donors' samples. This specimen was cultured PBMCs, taken from culture after CMV antigen stimulation. The chain joins TRBV7-6 to TRBJ2-7, with TRBD2 matching 7 bases. CDR3 amino acids: CASSLAGGNGEQYF. Written as DNA, the CDR3 is TGTGCCAGCAGCTTAGCGGGAGGGAACGGCGAGCAGTACTTC. The entire variable domain, with the rest obtained from reference TRBV7-6 and TRBJ2-7, is as follows: GAGVSQSPRYKVTKRGQDVALRCDPISGHVSLYWYRQALGQGPEFLTYFNYEAQQDKSGLPNDRFSAERPEGSISTLTIQRTEQRDSAMYRCASSLAGGNGEQYFGPGTRLTVT.